This T cell receptor (beta chain) is from a study of regulatory and conventional T cells in RAG deficiency. Study results and limitations: Patient subsets had shorter CDR3s; Omenn Treg-Tconv overlap exceeded 80%. Omenn CD25-high CD127-low cells may be activated cells, not true Tregs. RAG-deficient patients showed markedly lower Shannon entropy and higher Simpson indices than control T-cell subsets.

The sorted regulatory T cells were CD4+, CD25-high and CD127-low, with genomic DNA sequenced. Remarks on this clone: No antigen is known for it.

The V and J ends lost 0 bases and 2 bases, in that order; junction bases with no gene match: 3. The CDR3 sequence is 16 residues long. Per the germline V gene, CDR1 is SGDLS and CDR2 is YYNGEE. Profiled with immunoSEQ multiplex PCR; TCRdb holds only in-frame clones, not every one. The sample carries 5,500 to 8,500 clones, approximately 89% recorded once. These same records also appear under a second study, on regulatory T cells. As that study records: The primer mix had 52 TRBV and 13 TRBJ primers. Skewed V and J usage and few unique V-J pairs marked patient repertoires, most in Tregs.

The TCR comes from a human donor in good health. The rearrangement links TRBV9 to TRBJ2-5; 11 positions match TRBD2. The material sequenced was CD127- CD25+ CD4+ Tregs sorted from blood. The CDR3: CASSVGVAGGQETQYF. The CDR3 DNA reads as TGTGCCAGCAGCGTAGGGGTAGCGGGGGGGCAAGAGACCCAGTACTTC.